A single sample gave rise to the 12 T cell receptor beta chains below, sequenced in a study of shared clonotypes between healthy human individuals. Naive CD8 populations comprised CD45RO-negative cells positively selected for CCR7, excluding terminally differentiated effector memory CD45RA+ cells. Some clones are missing from TCRdb's copy, which holds only in-frame ones; the method was immunoSEQ multiplex PCR. The sample lists more than 600,000 clones, 92% occurring once. The sample comprised naive CD8+ T cells sorted from blood. These receptors originate from a man aged 25 to 45 in good health.

This rearrangement joins TRBV7-5 to TRBJ2-7. TRBV7-5 is reported as a pseudogene. There are 13 residues in the CDR3. CDR3 loop: CASSPGAGYEQYF. DNA of the CDR3: TGTGCCAGCAGCCCAGGAGCCGGGTACGAGCAGTACTTC.

V and J are TRBV11-2 and TRBJ2-7; weak D call: TRBD2 (6 bases). CDR3 size: 15 residues. The germline V gene encodes CDR1 SGHAT and CDR2 FQNNGV. Deletions cut 1 base from V and 0 bases from J, with 10 bases between. The CDR3 loop is CASSLAGGASYEQYF. In DNA form, the CDR3 reads TGTGCCAGCAGCTTAGCGGGCGGGGCCTCCTACGAGCAGTACTTC. Complete variable domain (other parts from reference TRBV11-2 and TRBJ2-7): EAGVAQSPRYKIIEKRQSVAFWCNPISGHATLYWYQQILGQGPKLLIQFQNNGVVDDSQLPKDRFSAERLKGVDSTLKIQPAKLEDSAVYLCASSLAGGASYEQYFGPGTRLTVT.

The V and J genes are TRBV28 and TRBJ2-1; no reliable D call. V was shortened by 2 bases and J by 0 bases, with 29 bases between the two germline ends. The CDR3 runs to 22 residues. CDR1 is MDHEN, CDR2 SYDVKM, per germline. CDR3 DNA sequence: TGTGCCAGCAGTTTAGGAACTCTTGGCCCCGAATGGGAAAAAAGCTCCTACAATGAGCAGTTCTTC. Translating gives CASSLGTLGPEWEKSSYNEQFF.

This sequence joins TRBV9 and TRBJ2-2; 9 bases match TRBD2. The CDR3 loop spans 19 amino acids. The germline gives CDR1 SGDLS, CDR2 YYNGEE. With 0 bases clipped from V and 7 bases from J, the junction kept 16 bases outside the gene matches. CDR3: CASSVEASRTSAYDGELFF. The CDR3 nucleotides read TGTGCCAGCAGCGTAGAGGCTAGCAGGACTAGCGCCTACGACGGGGAGCTGTTTTTT.

The gene calls are TRBV7-6 and TRBJ2-7, with 10 bases fitting TRBD1. With 6 bases clipped from V and 5 bases from J, the junction kept 7 bases outside the gene matches. Germline V CDR1 and CDR2: SGHVS, FNYEAQ. This CDR3 comprises 14 residues. CDR3 nucleotide sequence: TGTGCCAGCAGTCCTACCGGGACAGGGGACGAGCAGTACTTC. Protein: CASSPTGTGDEQYF.

To note about this clone: This same CDR3 is encoded by further DNA sequences in the sample. The rearrangement uses TRBV28 and TRBJ2-7; no clear D gene. This CDR3 region has 11 residues. V lost 2 bases, J lost 4 bases, and 3 bases lay in between. From germline, CDR1 is MDHEN and CDR2 SYDVKM. CDR3 bases: TGTGCCAGCAGTTTAAGGTACGAGCAGTACTTC. Translated: CASSLRYEQYF.

The chain couples TRBV6-5 to TRBJ2-1; TRBD1 matches 9 bases. CDR1 and CDR2 from the germline V gene are MNHEY and SVGAGI. The CDR3 consists of 15 residues. J lost 3 bases, V lost 6 bases, and 6 bases had no gene match. CDR3 in amino acids: CASSITGGVYNEQFF. In DNA form, the CDR3 reads TGTGCCAGCAGCATTACAGGGGGCGTCTACAATGAGCAGTTCTTC.

V is TRBV14 and J is TRBJ2-3; the D is unclear. Looked up from germline, CDR1 is SGHDN and CDR2 is FVKESK. The CDR3 runs 14 residues. Trimming shortened V by 1 base and J by 6 bases, and 11 bases separated the two germline ends. The CDR3 protein is CASSQGSLWDTQYF. The CDR3 nucleotides are TGTGCCAGCAGCCAAGGGTCGTTGTGGGATACGCAGTATTTT. Together with reference TRBV14 and TRBJ2-3, the CDR3 gives the full variable domain: EAGVTQFPSHSVIEKGQTVTLRCDPISGHDNLYWYRRVMGKEIKFLLHFVKESKQDESGMPNNRFLAERTGGTYSTLKVQPAELEDSGVYFCASSQGSLWDTQYFGPGTRLTVL.

V gene TRBV4-1 combines with J gene TRBJ2-1, with 7 positions matching TRBD2. The CDR3 has 17 residues. Trimming took 1 base from V and 0 from J; bases not matched to a gene: 6. Germline CDR1 and CDR2: MGHRA and YSYEKL. CDR3 in amino acids: CASSQAPLADSYNEQFF. Here the CDR3 DNA reads TGCGCCAGCAGCCAAGCCCCTCTAGCGGACTCCTACAATGAGCAGTTCTTC.

This clone has just one count. The chain combines TRBV29-1 with TRBJ2-7; 9 bases align to TRBD1. The CDR3 is 15 residues long. V lost 0 bases and J lost 2; bases outside the gene matches: 5. Germline CDR1 SQVTM, CDR2 ANQGSEA. The CDR3 sequence: CSVEDGQGTTYEQYF. Written as DNA, the CDR3 is TGCAGCGTTGAAGATGGACAGGGGACAACCTACGAGCAGTACTTC.

This chain links TRBV27 with TRBJ2-7; TRBD1 matches 11 bases. The CDR3 has 15 residues. The junction had 5 bases not matched to a gene; V was cut back by 2 bases and J by 5 bases. The germline CDR1 and CDR2 sequences are MNHEY and SMNVEV (reference sequence). The CDR3 bases are TGTGCCAGCAGTTTAGCTTCGGACAGGGGGCACGAGCAGTACTTC. It yields the protein CASSLASDRGHEQYF.

The rearrangement links TRBV11-2 to TRBJ2-1; D gene uncertain. The CDR3 is 15 amino acids. The V and J ends lost 0 bases and 2 bases respectively, with 8 bases between them. Looked up from germline, CDR1 is SGHAT and CDR2 is FQNNGV. CDR3 DNA: TGTGCCAGCAGCTTAGATGGGAATACCTACAATGAGCAGTTCTTC. This translates into CASSLDGNTYNEQFF.